These T cell receptor beta chains were read from a single sample in a study of blood T cell repertoires in COVID-19. Profiling relied on immunoSEQ multiplex PCR, and the TCRdb table lists in-frame clones only, not all of them. The sample gives roughly 250,000 clones, 80% to 90% of which show up once; approximately 9% is in the top ten. Material: peripheral blood. All receptors come from a man aged 35 to 55 with active or convalescent COVID-19. The CDR3 runs from the conserved cysteine through the conserved F or W. The order of the fields is CDR3 DNA, CDR3 protein, clone size, CDR3 length, V gene, J gene, D gene. A D gene is named only where the DNA matches it firmly. Clone size is not always given. Where it is, it says once, few, many or a class for expanded clones.

TGTGCCAGCAGTGAGTTTGACAGATCGAACACTGAAGCTTTCTTT,CASSEFDRSNTEAFF,NA,15,TRBV2,TRBJ1-1,NA
TGTGCCAGCACAGGTACTTACGAGCAGTACTTC,CASTGTYEQYF,NA,11,TRBV2,TRBJ2-7,NA
TGTGCCAGTAGTATGGCAGAGACCCAGTACTTC,CASSMAETQYF,NA,11,TRBV19,TRBJ2-5,NA
TGTGCCTGTCGTCCTAGCGGGGTACCCGAGCAGTACTTC,CACRPSGVPEQYF,NA,13,TRBV30,TRBJ2-7,TRBD2
TGTGCCAGCAGCCGGGACATTGAGAATCAGCCCCAGCATTTT,CASSRDIENQPQHF,NA,14,TRBV9,TRBJ1-5,NA
TGCACCAGCAGCCGCACCCCTTCCGGGAGTGGTATTTCCGGGGAGCTGTTTTTT,CTSSRTPSGSGISGELFF,few,18,TRBV1,TRBJ2-2,NA
TGTGCCAGCAGTTTCGGGACAGGGACCTACGAGCAGTACTTC,CASSFGTGTYEQYF,NA,14,TRBV6-5,TRBJ2-7,TRBD1
TGCAGCGTTGGAAACAACAACTATGGCTACACCTTC,CSVGNNNYGYTF,NA,12,TRBV29-1,TRBJ1-2,NA
TGCGCCAGCAGCTTCCCGGGACAGGGTATCCACGAGCAGTACTTC,CASSFPGQGIHEQYF,NA,15,TRBV5-1,TRBJ2-7,TRBD1
TGTGCCAGCGGATCTCCCGGGACAACTAATTCACCCCTCCACTTT,CASGSPGTTNSPLHF,few,15,TRBV7-2,TRBJ1-6,NA
TGTGCCAGCAGCTTAGATCCCCCAGGTACTGGAAACACCATATATTTT,CASSLDPPGTGNTIYF,few,16,TRBV11-3,TRBJ1-3,NA
TGTGCCAGCTCTTATGGACTAGCGGGCTCCTACAATGAGCAGTTCTTC,CASSYGLAGSYNEQFF,NA,16,TRBV18,TRBJ2-1,TRBD2
TGTGCCTGGAGGAAGACAGGGGAAAATCAGCCCCAGCATTTT,CAWRKTGENQPQHF,NA,14,TRBV30,TRBJ1-5,TRBD1
TGTGCCAGCACCAACTCCCAGGGGAGCACTGAAGCTTTCTTT,CASTNSQGSTEAFF,NA,14,TRBV6-6,TRBJ1-1,NA
TGTGCCAGCAATCAGCGGGGGGACACAGGTACGCAGTATTTT,CASNQRGDTGTQYF,NA,14,TRBV9,TRBJ2-3,TRBD2
TGTGCCAGCAGTGTCGCGGGGGACGGACAAGAGACCCAGTACTTC,CASSVAGDGQETQYF,NA,15,TRBV2,TRBJ2-5,TRBD2
TGTGCCACCAGTGACACCCGCGCCGGGACAGGGGTAGGGGAAAAACTGTTTTTT,CATSDTRAGTGVGEKLFF,NA,18,TRBV24-1,TRBJ1-4,TRBD1
TGCGCCAGCAGCTTTGGCACCTTCCTAGACGAGCAGTACTTC,CASSFGTFLDEQYF,NA,14,TRBV5-1,TRBJ2-7,NA
TGCGCCAGCCGAGTGTACGAGCAGTACTTC,CASRVYEQYF,NA,10,TRBV10-1,TRBJ2-7,NA
TGTGCCTGGAACACGGGGGTCACGACGAACACTGAAGCTTTCTTT,CAWNTGVTTNTEAFF,NA,15,TRBV30,TRBJ1-1,NA
TGTGCCAGCAGCCGTACAGGGGTCTATGGCTACACCTTC,CASSRTGVYGYTF,NA,13,TRBV7-9,TRBJ1-2,TRBD1
TGTGCCAGCAGTCCCCAATCTGGAAACACCATATATTTT,CASSPQSGNTIYF,NA,13,TRBV3-1/TRBV3-2,TRBJ1-3,NA
TGTGCCTGGAACGGGGGTTGGAATTCACCCCTCCACTTT,CAWNGGWNSPLHF,NA,13,TRBV30,TRBJ1-6,NA
TGTGCCACCAAGGGACAGGGGAACACTGAAGCTTTCTTT,CATKGQGNTEAFF,NA,13,TRBV24-1,TRBJ1-1,TRBD1
TGTGCCAGCAGCTCGATCCGGGACAGGGGGCATGAAAAACTGTTTTTT,CASSSIRDRGHEKLFF,NA,16,TRBV11-3,TRBJ1-4,TRBD1
TGTGCCGCAGGGGTAGATACGCAGTATTTT,CAAGVDTQYF,NA,10,TRBV19,TRBJ2-3,NA
TGTGCCAGCAGTTCCCCTACAGGGGGGATTTACGAGCAGTACTTC,CASSSPTGGIYEQYF,NA,15,TRBV28,TRBJ2-7,TRBD1
TGTGCCTGGAGTAAGGGACTCCTTGGGCAGTTCTTC,CAWSKGLLGQFF,NA,12,TRBV30,TRBJ2-1,NA
TGTGCCAGCAGCTTGCTCGGGCAGCCCCAGCATTTT,CASSLLGQPQHF,NA,12,TRBV5-6,TRBJ1-5,NA
TGTGCCAGCAGGACAACCGGAAATGAAAAACTGTTTTTT,CASRTTGNEKLFF,NA,13,TRBV6-5,TRBJ1-4,NA